The clone carrying this T cell receptor beta chain appeared a single time. Its antigen remains unknown. CD8 cells regarded as naive lacked CD45RO, were positively chosen for CCR7, and omitted terminally differentiated effector memory CD45RA+ cells. CDR3 size: 13 residues. Germline loops: CDR1 LNHDA, CDR2 SQIVND (reference sequence). The V end was cut by 5 bases, the J end by 4 bases, with 12 bases between. The authors split each subset's genomic DNA evenly across several immunoSEQ plates. Sorted subsets were amplified in replicate PCRs using 150 to 250 ng DNA, about 30,000 T cell genomes. Assay used: immunoSEQ multiplex PCR; TCRdb lists only in-frame clones, some missing. The profile shows some 2.1 million clones, 85% to 95% of them singletons. The data belong to a study of shared clonotypes between healthy human individuals. Study outcomes and limitations: Donor clonotype sharing was expected to depend on sequencing depth.

The chain employs TRBV19 and TRBJ2-7; maybe TRBD2 (5 bases). The TCR originated in a man aged 18 to 29 in good health. Some clones in this sample may be carry-over from other donors' samples. The sample comprised naive CD8+ T cells from PBMCs. In DNA form, the CDR3 reads TGTGCCAGTAGTTCCCGGCGGGCATACGAGCAGTACTTC. Protein sequence: CASSSRRAYEQYF.